This is a list of T cell receptor beta chains from one sample in a study of T-cell reconstitution after alpha-beta-depleted transplantation in children. One entry per CDR3 protein results from TCRdb running MiXCR on the PCR reads. The sample gives about 400,000 distinct CDR3 sequences, 15% to 20% of which show up once; around 28% is in the top ten. Sequenced here: PBMCs, mostly from graft donor cells, sampled 360 days after TCRalphabeta/CD19-depleted stem cell transplant. Source of these receptors: a boy under three years old who had a stem cell transplant for Wiskott-Aldrich syndrome, so the T cells may come from the graft donor. CDR3s include the opening cysteine and the closing phenylalanine or tryptophan. The order of the fields is D gene, J gene, V gene, clone size, CDR3 DNA, CDR3 protein. A D gene is named only where the DNA matches it firmly. Size values are once, few and many counts, or a class for expanded clones, and some rows have none.

>-|TRBJ1-5|TRBV5-1|many
TGCGCCAGCAGCCCTGGGACGGGCCGGGGGGCCCAGCATTTT
CASSPGTGRGAQHF
>TRBD1|TRBJ2-5|TRBV5-1|many
TGCGCCAGCAGCTCAGACAGGGTCCAAGAGACCCAGTACTTC
CASSSDRVQETQYF
>-|TRBJ2-3|TRBV6-5|few
TGTGCCAGCAGTTACGTCGGGGGGCACACAGATACGCAGTATTTT
CASSYVGGHTDTQYF
>-|TRBJ2-3|TRBV4-3|-
TGCGCCAGCAGCCAAAGGAAGCTAGCGAAGGGGTACACAGATACGCAGTATTTT
CASSQRKLAKGYTDTQYF
>-|TRBJ2-2|TRBV11-2|-
TGTGCCAGCAGCTTAGTAGGAGGCGTCGGGGAGCTGTTTTTT
CASSLVGGVGELFF
>TRBD1|TRBJ2-3|TRBV7-2|few
TGTGCCAGCAGCCAACCCGGGGGACAGGGACATACGCAGTATTTT
CASSQPGGQGHTQYF
>TRBD1|TRBJ2-7|TRBV24-1|-
TGTGCCACCAGTAAAGGGGACAGCTTCTACGAGCAGTACTTC
CATSKGDSFYEQYF
>-|TRBJ2-7|TRBV5-1|few
TGCGCCAGCAGCTTGGACAGTCTCAGAGGGCAGTACTTC
CASSLDSLRGQYF
>-|TRBJ2-5|TRBV5-1|many
TGCGCCAGCAGCCCAGCCCAAGAGACCCAGTACTTC
CASSPAQETQYF
>-|TRBJ1-1|TRBV12-3/TRBV12-4|many
TGTGCCAGCTCCTTGAGGGGAACTGAAGCTTTCTTT
CASSLRGTEAFF
>TRBD1|TRBJ2-3|TRBV5-1|-
TGCGCCAGCAGCTTGGGAGACAGGGGGCCTGGAGATACGCAGTATTTT
CASSLGDRGPGDTQYF
>TRBD1|TRBJ2-1|TRBV12-3/TRBV12-4|-
TGTGCCAGCAGGCTAGACAGGGGTGTTAGGAATGAGCAGTTCTTC
CASRLDRGVRNEQFF
>TRBD2|TRBJ2-7|TRBV6-1|-
TGTGCCAGCAGTCGGGACTATTCCAGCTACGAGCAGTACTTC
CASSRDYSSYEQYF
>-|TRBJ2-7|TRBV13|few
TGTGCCACCAACAGGAGGCGGCTGGAAGATCGGTCCTACGAGCAGTACTTC
CATNRRRLEDRSYEQYF
>-|TRBJ2-1|TRBV20-1|-
TGCAGTGCTTCCCAGGGAGTTGAGCAGTTCTTC
CSASQGVEQFF
>-|TRBJ1-2|TRBV20-1|-
TGCAGTGCTAGAATTAGTACAGGACCCTATGGCTACACCTTC
CSARISTGPYGYTF
>-|TRBJ2-1|TRBV4-1|few
TGCGCCAGCAGCCAAGCTGTGTCAGGGGAGGGCAATGAGCAGTTCTTC
CASSQAVSGEGNEQFF
>TRBD2|TRBJ2-4|TRBV25-1|-
TGTGCCAGCAGTGAATATTGTACCCTAGCGGGGGGTGTGGCCAAAAACATTCAGTACTTC
CASSEYCTLAGGVAKNIQYF
>TRBD1|TRBJ2-7|TRBV3-1|-
TGTGCCAGCAGCCCGGGACAGGGAGTTACCTACGAACAGTACTTC
CASSPGQGVTYEQYF
>-|TRBJ2-3|TRBV3-1|few
TGTGCCAGCAGCCAAGATCTTTCTAGCCCACCCACAGATACGCAGTATTTT
CASSQDLSSPPTDTQYF
>-|TRBJ2-7|TRBV5-1|-
TGCGCCAGCAGCTCACCTAAGCGTAGCTCCTACGAGCAGTACTTC
CASSSPKRSSYEQYF
>-|TRBJ2-2|TRBV20-1|-
TGCAGTGCTAGAGAGCGGAACACCGGGGAGCTGTTTTTT
CSARERNTGELFF
>-|TRBJ1-1|TRBV13|-
TGTGCCAGCAGCTCGACAGAGTACACTGAAGCTTTCTTT
CASSSTEYTEAFF
>-|TRBJ2-3|TRBV20-1|few
TGCAGTGCTAAAAACCTGAACACAGATACGCAGTATTTT
CSAKNLNTDTQYF
>-|TRBJ1-5|TRBV28|few
TGTGCCAGCAGTTTATACCCCTACCCTTCAGGGTCCCTAGATCAGCCCCAGCATTTT
CASSLYPYPSGSLDQPQHF
>-|TRBJ2-7|TRBV18|-
TGTGCCAGCTCACCCCTTAGTCTACTCTCCTACGAGCAGTACTTC
CASSPLSLLSYEQYF
>-|TRBJ2-7|TRBV5-1|-
TGCGCCAGCTCGAAACGGGACGCTCCGGGCTACGAGCAGTACTTC
CASSKRDAPGYEQYF
>-|TRBJ2-5|TRBV4-3|few
TGCGCCAGCAGCCAAGAAAAGGGTTGGGAGACCCAGTACTTC
CASSQEKGWETQYF
>-|TRBJ2-5|TRBV7-2|few
TGTGCCAGCAGCTTAGAATTCGCTTCCCAAGAGACCCAGTACTTC
CASSLEFASQETQYF
>-|TRBJ1-2|TRBV6-1|-
TGTGCCAGCAAAGGTCCAGGGGCCAAAGGCTACACCTTC
CASKGPGAKGYTF
>TRBD1|TRBJ1-1|TRBV20-1|few
TGCAGTGCTAGAGATCACGGACAGGGTGCTGAAGCTTTCTTT
CSARDHGQGAEAFF
>-|TRBJ2-5|TRBV5-6|many
TGTGCCAGCAGCTTGTACGGGGAGACCCAGTACTTC
CASSLYGETQYF
>-|TRBJ2-7|TRBV7-6|few
TGTGCCAGCAGCTCCCTTTCCAGGGGCTACACCTACGAGCAGTACTTC
CASSSLSRGYTYEQYF
>-|TRBJ1-3|TRBV25-1|few
TGTGCCAGCAGTGAGGACAGTTTCTCTGGAAACACCATATATTTT
CASSEDSFSGNTIYF
>-|TRBJ2-1|TRBV29-1|-
TGCAGCGTCTCCCGGGACATATACAATGAGCAGTTCTTC
CSVSRDIYNEQFF
>TRBD1|TRBJ2-1|TRBV18|few
TGTGCCAGCTCACGCGGACAGGGGCTCTACAATGAGCAGTTCTTC
CASSRGQGLYNEQFF
>-|TRBJ2-3|TRBV24-1|few
TGTGCCACCAGTGAGGACGTCAGGGTATTAAGCACAGATACGCAGTATTTT
CATSEDVRVLSTDTQYF
>-|TRBJ2-2|TRBV6-5|-
TGTGCCAGCAGTTACTCGCCGGGGACCGGGGAGCTGTTTTTT
CASSYSPGTGELFF
>-|TRBJ2-7|TRBV20-1|-
TGCAGTGCTAGAGTTTTAACCCAGGGGATCAACGAGCAGTACTTC
CSARVLTQGINEQYF
>-|TRBJ2-5|TRBV29-1|few
TGCAGCGTTGAGAAATCAGGAGAGACCCAGTACTTC
CSVEKSGETQYF
>-|TRBJ2-3|TRBV9|-
TGTGCCAGCAGCGTAGATAGGTCTTCACAACCAGATACGCAGTATTTT
CASSVDRSSQPDTQYF
>-|TRBJ1-1|TRBV20-1|-
TGCAGTGCTAGGTTAGACGGAGGGATTCCTGAAGCTTTCTTT
CSARLDGGIPEAFF
>TRBD2|TRBJ2-1|TRBV12-3/TRBV12-4|-
TGTGCCAGCAGTCCCAGCGGGAGGGACAAGAGGGAGCAGTTCTTC
CASSPSGRDKREQFF
>TRBD1|TRBJ2-7|TRBV15|-
TGTGCCACCAGCCCCTGGGGACAGGGGAACGAGCAGTACTTC
CATSPWGQGNEQYF
>TRBD1|TRBJ1-5|TRBV4-1|-
TGCGCCAGCAGCCAAGCACCTACAGGGGGGAATCAGCCCCAGCATTTT
CASSQAPTGGNQPQHF
>-|TRBJ1-1|TRBV5-1|many
TGCGCCAGCAGCTTGGGAAGTTACACTGAAGCTTTCTTT
CASSLGSYTEAFF
>TRBD1|TRBJ2-7|TRBV10-3|-
TGTGCCATCAGTGGAATAGGGGGACAGGTCTCCTACGAGCAGTACTTC
CAISGIGGQVSYEQYF
>-|TRBJ2-7|TRBV5-1|few
TGCGCCAGCAGCCCTGCAAGATCCTACGAGCAGTACTTC
CASSPARSYEQYF
>-|TRBJ2-7|TRBV15|few
TGTGCCACCAGCAGGTACAGCTACGAGCAGTACTTC
CATSRYSYEQYF
>TRBD2|TRBJ2-5|TRBV24-1|-
TGTGCCACCAGTCGGGCTAGCGGGAGGGAAGAGACCCAGTACTTC
CATSRASGREETQYF
>-|TRBJ1-6|TRBV25-1|few
TGTGCCAGCAGGGGACTGTGGAATTCACCCCTCCACTTT
CASRGLWNSPLHF
>-|TRBJ1-1|TRBV11-2|few
TGTGCCAGCAGCTTAGTGGGACACCTGAACACTGAAGCTTTCTTT
CASSLVGHLNTEAFF
>TRBD2|TRBJ2-3|TRBV3-1|-
TGTGCCAGCAGCCCCGGACTAGATGGGGCAGATACGCAGTATTTT
CASSPGLDGADTQYF
>TRBD2|TRBJ2-7|TRBV7-2|few
TGTGCCAGCAGCTTAAATTTACTAGCGGGCCTCTCCTACGAGCAGTACTTC
CASSLNLLAGLSYEQYF
>-|TRBJ2-1|TRBV25-1|few
TGTGCCAGCAGTGAAGGAGGGTATGAGTACAATGAGCAGTTCTTC
CASSEGGYEYNEQFF
>-|TRBJ2-4|TRBV6-5|-
TGTGCCAGCAGTCACGACTGGCCTGGGGACAAAAACATTCAGTACTTC
CASSHDWPGDKNIQYF